The clone carrying this TCR beta chain was counted a single time. No antigen is known for it. The sample comes from a study of shared clonotypes between healthy human individuals. Across the study: The study used three CD4 naive, three CD4 memory, two CD8 naive and one CD8 memory plate per donor.

The method was immunoSEQ multiplex PCR; TCRdb's version includes in-frame clones alone and lacks a portion of them. Altogether some 2,400,000 clones are present, around 95% being singletons, with the ten largest covering more than 0.1%. Overall study results and limits: Sorted-subset samples were not fully sequenced, rarefaction indicated.

The study drew all its donors from Caucasian adults living in Nashville, Tennessee. The sequenced material came from naive CD4+ T cells sorted from blood. Subset reported: CD45RA+ positively selected. This clonotype originated in a man aged 18-30 years in good health.

The CDR3 nucleotides are TGTGCCAGCTTGGGCAGGAGCTACAATGAGCAGTTCTTC. Protein: CASLGRSYNEQFF. The chain employs TRBV6-5 and TRBJ2-1; D remains ambiguous. Germline V gives CDR1 MNHEY, CDR2 SVGAGI. V shed 8 bases and J shed 3 bases, with 11 bases lying between them. CDR3 size: 13 residues.